A single sample is the source of the 3 T cell receptor beta chains below, sequenced in a study of T-cell memory formation after mild COVID-19. Using its own MiXCR run on the 5' RACE reads, TCRdb lists one record per CDR3 protein. The table records 350,000 to 400,000 distinct CDR3 sequences, approximately 15% of them present only once. The source material was PBMCs or a T cell subset sorted from them (not recorded which). The source is a man aged 18 to 29 who had mild COVID-19 (a few samples of this study predate the infection). Cell type and time point are not known.

V usage is TRBV20-1 and J usage is TRBJ2-4, with 7 positions matching TRBD2. Germline values: CDR1 DFQATT, CDR2 SNEGSKA (reference sequence). The CDR3 is 14 residues long. The junction had 5 bases not matched to a gene; V was cut back by 5 bases and J by 1 base. The CDR3, as DNA: TGCAGTGCTGCCCACGGGGGGGCCAAAAACATTCAGTACTTC. This translates into CSAAHGGAKNIQYF.

This clonotype was picked up a small number of times. The rearrangement links TRBV10-3 to TRBJ2-7, with 8 bases aligning to TRBD1. The length of the CDR3 is 15 residues. V was pared by 1 base and J by 3 bases, with 5 bases of the junction left unmatched. The germline gives CDR1 ENHRY, CDR2 SYGVKD. CDR3 residues: CAISEFTGTGYEQYV. For the CDR3, the DNA is TGTGCCATCAGTGAGTTTACCGGGACAGGCTACGAGCAGTACGTC.

Ten or more counts support this clonotype. The chain has TRBV7-6 and TRBJ1-2; D may be TRBD1 (6 bases). The V end was cut by 4 bases, the J end by 6 bases, with 12 bases between. Germline lookup yields CDR1 SGHVS and CDR2 FNYEAQ. CDR3 length: 13 amino acids. CDR3 in DNA: TGTGCCAGCAGCTCCGTGGGGGCTCATGGCTACACCTTC. This codes for CASSSVGAHGYTF.